This TCR beta chain was sequenced during a study of T cell responses to AZD1222 COVID-19 vaccine. Second-dose intervals near 4 or 12 weeks were combined. TCRdb's table, derived via immunoSEQ multiplex PCR, lists solely in-frame clones and lacks some. The repertoire holds fewer than 120,000 clones, with around nine tenths as singletons. Here the sequenced sample was peripheral blood, taken 28 days after the second AZD1222 dose. The sequence came from an adult who received the AZD1222 COVID-19 vaccine.

CDR3 loop: CASSFSGAANTGELFF. The CDR3 coding sequence is TGTGCCAGCAGCTTCAGCGGAGCTGCGAACACCGGGGAGCTGTTTTTT. The V call is TRBV7-9, the J call TRBJ2-2; possible D gene TRBD2, 5 bases. Germline loops: CDR1 SEHNR, CDR2 FQNEAQ (reference sequence). This CDR3 spans 16 amino acids. Trimming stripped 3 bases from V and 0 bases from J, with 11 bases between.